A selection of T cell receptor beta chains follows, all from one sample in a study of T cells in Graves' hyperthyroidism and ophthalmopathy. MiXCR was run by TCRdb on the multiplex PCR reads, yielding one entry per CDR3 protein. The sample lists 400,000 or so distinct CDR3 sequences, 13% to 15% occurring once. Sequencing was done on a sample of blood. All receptors come from a woman aged 60-75 years with Graves' ophthalmopathy. Each CDR3 is given with its conserved first and last residue. The D gene is left open where the match is weak. The size of a clone is reported for some rows only, either as once, few or many, or as a class for expanded clones.

D	size	J	V	DNA	CDR3
-	-	TRBJ2-2	TRBV12-3/TRBV12-4	TGTGCCAGCAGTTTTGGTCTTTACGGGGAGCTGTTTTTT	CASSFGLYGELFF
-	many	TRBJ2-5	TRBV7-7	TGTGCCAGCAGCCTCGACCACTTGGAGACCCAGTACTTC	CASSLDHLETQYF
TRBD2	many	TRBJ2-7	TRBV6-1	TGTGCCAGCAGCCAGTTGGCTAGCGGAACCGAGCAGTACTTC	CASSQLASGTEQYF
TRBD2	many	TRBJ2-2	TRBV6-1	TGTGCCAGCAGTGTGGCTAGCGGTAACACCGGGGAGCTGTTTTTT	CASSVASGNTGELFF
-	many	TRBJ2-1	TRBV7-9	TGTGCCAGCAGCTCGGAAAAAGTTTCCTACAATGAGCAGTTCTTC	CASSSEKVSYNEQFF
TRBD1	-	TRBJ2-5	TRBV4-1	TGCGCCAGCAGCCCCCGGGACAGGGATAACCAAGAGACCCAGTACTTC	CASSPRDRDNQETQYF
TRBD2	many	TRBJ2-3	TRBV3-1	TGTGCCAGCAGCCAAGGGCTAGCGGGAACAGATACGCAGTATTTT	CASSQGLAGTDTQYF
TRBD2	few	TRBJ2-5	TRBV6-1	TGTGCCAGCAGTGCGAGGGCTAGCGGGACCCAAGAGACCCAGTACTTC	CASSARASGTQETQYF
TRBD1	many	TRBJ2-7	TRBV27	TGTGCCACCCGACAGGGCCCCTTGGACGAGCAGTACTTC	CATRQGPLDEQYF
-	many	TRBJ2-2	TRBV6-5	TGTGCCAGCAGTTACGGGGGGAGCTGGGGGAACACCGGGGAGCTGTTTTTT	CASSYGGSWGNTGELFF
TRBD2	many	TRBJ2-1	TRBV14	TGTGCCAGCAGCCAAGCTAGACTAGCGGGCGGGGATGAGCAGTTCTTC	CASSQARLAGGDEQFF
TRBD1	many	TRBJ2-2	TRBV3-1	TGTGCCAGCAGTCGACAGGGGGAGCGACCCGGGGAGCTGTTTTTT	CASSRQGERPGELFF
TRBD2	many	TRBJ2-4	TRBV2	TGTGCCAGCAGTGGAGGACTAGTAAGTCAGTACTTC	CASSGGLVSQYF
-	many	TRBJ1-1	TRBV28	TGTGCCAGCAGTTTAGTGGGGTACACTGAAGCTTTCTTT	CASSLVGYTEAFF
-	many	TRBJ2-7	TRBV28	TGTGCCAGCAGTTTGAGCGCGGGCCTCCTAAAGGAGCAGTACTTC	CASSLSAGLLKEQYF
TRBD1	many	TRBJ2-7	TRBV6-1	TGTGCCAGCAGTGAAGACGACAGGGCAATCTACGAGCAGTACTTC	CASSEDDRAIYEQYF
-	many	TRBJ2-6	TRBV2	TGTGCCAGCGAGTCATTACGGGCTGGTGGGGCCAACGTCCTGACTTTC	CASESLRAGGANVLTF
-	-	TRBJ1-2	TRBV6-1	TGTGCCAGCAGTTCGCTCCTCCAGGACCCCCTGGGAGATGGCTACACCTTC	CASSSLLQDPLGDGYTF
-	many	TRBJ1-2	TRBV30	TGTGCCTGGAGTGTACGGCAGGGAGCTAACTATGGCTACACCTTC	CAWSVRQGANYGYTF
TRBD2	many	TRBJ2-5	TRBV20-1	TGCAGTGCTAGAGATAGACTAGCGGGAAGGGGGACCCAGTACTTC	CSARDRLAGRGTQYF
-	many	TRBJ2-3	TRBV7-9	TGTGCCAGCAGCTCGGCCGGTTACCCAGATACGCAGTATTTT	CASSSAGYPDTQYF
TRBD1	once	TRBJ1-4	TRBV6-6	TGTGCCAGCAGTTACTCAGGGGGCGCGGGGGAAAAACTGTTTTTT	CASSYSGGAGEKLFF
TRBD1	few	TRBJ1-3	TRBV6-1	TGTGCCAGCAGACCGGACAGGGGCTCTGGAAACACCATATATTTT	CASRPDRGSGNTIYF
-	few	TRBJ2-3	TRBV4-2	TGTGCCAGCAGCCAACAAGACGCTTCCACAGATACGCAGTATTTT	CASSQQDASTDTQYF
-	many	TRBJ2-7	TRBV28	TGTGCCAGCAGTTTAGGTACTACGTCCTACGAGCAGTACTTC	CASSLGTTSYEQYF
TRBD1	-	TRBJ2-5	TRBV5-1	TGCGCCAGCAGCTTATCCGGGACAGGGGGCCCCCAAGAGACCCAGTACTTC	CASSLSGTGGPQETQYF
-	many	TRBJ2-5	TRBV28	TGTGCCAGCAGTATACAGGTGTTGGAGACCCAGTACTTC	CASSIQVLETQYF
-	many	TRBJ1-5	TRBV9	TGTGCCAGCAGCTTAACCGGACTAACCCTCAATCAGCCCCAGCATTTT	CASSLTGLTLNQPQHF
-	many	TRBJ2-1	TRBV20-1	TGCAGTGCTAGGCAGGGGCATGAGCAGTTCTTC	CSARQGHEQFF
-	many	TRBJ1-5	TRBV28	TGTGCCAGCAGGGACTCGGAGATCCAGCCCCAGCATTTT	CASRDSEIQPQHF
TRBD1	-	TRBJ1-3	TRBV28	TGTGCCAGCAGTGTGACAGGGGTGGGCTCTGGAAACACCATATATTTT	CASSVTGVGSGNTIYF
-	-	TRBJ2-2	TRBV28	TGTGCCAGCAGTGAAACAGGTACCTCGCTGTTTTTT	CASSETGTSLFF
TRBD1	many	TRBJ1-1	TRBV20-1	TGCAGTGCTAGAGACAGGGGGCGGGGCACTGAAGCTTTCTTT	CSARDRGRGTEAFF
-	-	TRBJ2-3	TRBV19	TGTGCCAGTAGTATAGGCTCCCAAGGACGGGATACGCAGTATTTT	CASSIGSQGRDTQYF
-	-	TRBJ2-6	TRBV29-1	TGCAGCGTTGAGGGGGGAATGGGACCTGGGGCCAACGTCCTGACTTTC	CSVEGGMGPGANVLTF
-	many	TRBJ1-5	TRBV12-3/TRBV12-4	TGTGCCAGCAGCCCACAAGCGGGAAACAACAATCAGCCCCAGCATTTT	CASSPQAGNNNQPQHF
TRBD2	many	TRBJ2-7	TRBV12-3/TRBV12-4	TGTGCCAGCACCCGAGCGGGAGGGGGCTACGAGCAGTACTTC	CASTRAGGGYEQYF
TRBD1	many	TRBJ1-6	TRBV7-8	TGTGCCAGCAGCGTGCCCGGGACAGGGTACAGCTCCTATAATTCACCCCTCCACTTT	CASSVPGTGYSSYNSPLHF
TRBD2	-	TRBJ2-3	TRBV20-1	TGCAGTGCTAGAGATATGAAGCGGGGGGTAGATACGCAGTATTTT	CSARDMKRGVDTQYF
TRBD2	many	TRBJ2-3	TRBV2	TGTGCCAGCACAGGGGGCTTAGGACTAGCGGGAAGCACAGATACGCAGTATTTT	CASTGGLGLAGSTDTQYF
-	few	TRBJ2-1	TRBV24-1	TGTGCCACCAGTGGCTTATCTGAGCAGTTCTTC	CATSGLSEQFF
-	-	TRBJ2-7	TRBV29-1	TGCAGCGTTGAATCTACCGGGACGTCTTCCTACGAGCAGTACTTC	CSVESTGTSSYEQYF
TRBD1	few	TRBJ1-5	TRBV20-1	TGCAGTGCTACCATTTTCGGACAGGGAGCGAATCAGCCCCAGCATTTT	CSATIFGQGANQPQHF
-	many	TRBJ2-3	TRBV19	TGTGCCAGTAGTATCCTTCTGGCTAGCACAGATACGCAGTATTTT	CASSILLASTDTQYF
-	many	TRBJ2-5	TRBV18	TGTGCCAGCTCACCACCGGGCAGGGTGCAAGAGACCCAGTACTTC	CASSPPGRVQETQYF
-	many	TRBJ2-7	TRBV18	TGTGCCAGCTCAGGCGGTCCCTACGAGCAGTACTTC	CASSGGPYEQYF
-	few	TRBJ2-2	TRBV5-1	TGCGCCAGCAGCTCGGTGCCCGGGCCCACCGGGGAGCTGTTTTTT	CASSSVPGPTGELFF
TRBD2	-	TRBJ2-7	TRBV20-1	TGCAGTGCTATCAGCGGGGGCTCGACCTACGAGCAGTACTTC	CSAISGGSTYEQYF
TRBD2	many	TRBJ2-1	TRBV20-1	TGCAGTGCTAGAGGGGGGGGGCGGCGAGCGGGAGGCGGCAATGAGCAGTTCTTC	CSARGGGRRAGGGNEQFF
-	many	TRBJ2-3	TRBV6-1	TGTGCCAGCAGTGTCAGGGCGACTATACCAGATACGCAGTATTTT	CASSVRATIPDTQYF
TRBD2	-	TRBJ2-1	TRBV5-1	TGCGCCAGCAGCTTGGGGACTAGCGGTCGTACCTACAATGAGCAGTTCTTC	CASSLGTSGRTYNEQFF
-	many	TRBJ1-1	TRBV12-3/TRBV12-4	TGTGCCAGCAGTTTAGACAGAACCACTGAAGCTTTCTTT	CASSLDRTTEAFF
TRBD1	many	TRBJ2-5	TRBV11-3	TGTGCCAGCAGCTCGACAGGGACGCAAGAGACCCAGTACTTC	CASSSTGTQETQYF
TRBD2	few	TRBJ2-3	TRBV4-1	TGCGCCAGCAGCCAACCGACTAGCGGGAGTACAGATACGCAGTATTTT	CASSQPTSGSTDTQYF
-	many	TRBJ1-4	TRBV12-3/TRBV12-4	TGTGCCAGCACCCGTGGGGGGACTAATGAAAAACTGTTTTTT	CASTRGGTNEKLFF
-	few	TRBJ2-1	TRBV7-3	TGTGCCAGCAGCCAGGAAAAGGGCTACAATGAGCAGTTCTTC	CASSQEKGYNEQFF
-	-	TRBJ2-3	TRBV3-1	TGTGCCAGCAGCCAAGAAGGAACAGATACGCAGTATTTT	CASSQEGTDTQYF
-	many	TRBJ1-4	TRBV6-1	TGTGCCAGCAGTGAAAGAGGGCAGCCAACTAATGAAAAACTGTTTTTT	CASSERGQPTNEKLFF
TRBD2	-	TRBJ2-1	TRBV10-2	TGCGCCAGCAGTGAGTCAAAGGGCGGGGGGCCGGTCGTCCTGAATGAGCAGTTCTTC	CASSESKGGGPVVLNEQFF
TRBD2	many	TRBJ2-5	TRBV6-1	TGTGCCAGCAATTCCAATAGCGGGTTCCAAGAGACCCAGTACTTC	CASNSNSGFQETQYF